Listed below are T cell receptor beta chains from one sample, sequenced in a study of shared clonotypes between healthy human individuals. Method: immunoSEQ multiplex PCR; TCRdb's copy keeps in-frame clones and lacks some. The data show roughly 2.1 million clones, 85% to 95% seen once. The sequenced sample consisted of naive CD8+ T cells from PBMCs. Receptors originate from a man between 18 and 29 years old in good health. Some clones in this sample may be carry-over from other donors' samples. The CDR3 runs from the conserved cysteine through the conserved F or W. The D gene is left open where the match is weak.

d_call j_call v_call cdr3_nt cdr3_aa
NA TRBJ2-2 TRBV25-1 TGTGCCAGCAGTGGGGTTCCTAACACCGGGGAGCTGTTTTTT CASSGVPNTGELFF
TRBD1 TRBJ2-7 TRBV19 TGTGCCAGTAGTATAGATCCGGCAGGGGGAACCTACGAGCAGTACTTC CASSIDPAGGTYEQYF
NA TRBJ2-7 TRBV4-2 TGTGCCTCCGCCGGACGGGGATCCTACGAGCAGTACTTC CASAGRGSYEQYF
NA TRBJ1-5 TRBV10-2 TGCGCCAGCAGTGAGGGGAATAGTTATCAGCCCCAGCATTTT CASSEGNSYQPQHF
TRBD2 TRBJ2-7 TRBV7-2 TGTGCCAGCAGCGGACTAGCCCCGCTGGATGGCCACGAGCAGTACTTC CASSGLAPLDGHEQYF
NA TRBJ2-1 TRBV2 TGTGCCAGCAGTGCAGGGGCTGAGCAGTTCTTC CASSAGAEQFF
NA TRBJ2-7 TRBV27 TGTGCCAGCAGTCTCAGCGGGTGGGGCTCCTACGAGCAGTACTTC CASSLSGWGSYEQYF
NA TRBJ2-1 TRBV15 TGTGCCACCAGCACCCGGTCCCCCTACAATGAGCAGTTCTTC CATSTRSPYNEQFF
TRBD1 TRBJ2-7 TRBV29-1 TGCAGCGTTGTGGACAGGGCGTACGAGCAGTACTTC CSVVDRAYEQYF
NA TRBJ1-3 TRBV6-5 TGTGCCAGCAGTTACGGGGGTCCGGACTCTGGAAACACCATATATTTT CASSYGGPDSGNTIYF